This is a list of T cell receptor beta chains from one sample in a study of shared clonotypes between healthy human individuals. Sequencing used immunoSEQ multiplex PCR; TCRdb keeps in-frame clones, though not all of them. The profile shows millions of clones, approximately 95% of them singletons. Sequences were obtained from naive CD4+ T cells from PBMCs. These receptors came from a man younger than 30 in good health. Some clones in this sample may be carry-over from other donors' samples. Both conserved end residues are part of each CDR3. The D gene is left open where the match is weak. Size tells how often a clone was seen (once, few, many) or the class of an expanded clone, and some rows leave it out.

abundance	d_gene	v_gene	j_gene	CDR3aa	CDR3nt
NA	TRBD2	TRBV7-9	TRBJ2-1	CASSHSGSPYNEQFF	TGTGCCAGCAGCCACAGCGGGAGCCCCTACAATGAGCAGTTCTTC
NA	NA	TRBV28	TRBJ2-7	CASRPITPPYEQYF	TGTGCCAGCAGACCGATAACACCCCCCTACGAGCAGTACTTC
NA	NA	TRBV2	TRBJ1-1	CASTPRMGDLNTEAFF	TGTGCCAGCACCCCACGTATGGGGGACTTGAACACTGAAGCTTTCTTT
NA	TRBD1	TRBV29-1	TRBJ2-5	CSVEKGAGETQYF	TGCAGCGTTGAAAAGGGGGCCGGGGAGACCCAGTACTTC
NA	NA	TRBV7-3	TRBJ2-2	CASSPWQGGELFF	TGTGCCAGCAGCCCCTGGCAAGGCGGGGAGCTGTTTTTT
once	TRBD2	TRBV29-1	TRBJ2-4	CSAGPGGNIQYF	TGCAGCGCCGGGCCGGGAGGGAACATTCAGTACTTC
NA	NA	TRBV7-2	TRBJ1-1	CASSPPGIGNTEAFF	TGTGCCAGCAGCCCACCCGGGATTGGGAACACTGAAGCTTTCTTT
NA	NA	TRBV4-2	TRBJ2-2	CASSQEDSSNTGELFF	TGTGCCAGCAGCCAAGAAGACAGCTCGAACACCGGGGAGCTGTTTTTT
NA	NA	TRBV28	TRBJ1-3	CASSFGNTIYF	TGTGCCAGCAGTTTCGGGAACACCATATATTTT
NA	NA	TRBV6-1	TRBJ2-7	CASSEALVTVYEQYF	TGTGCCAGCAGTGAAGCGCTTGTGACAGTCTACGAGCAGTACTTC
NA	TRBD2	TRBV7-2	TRBJ2-5	CASSLAILAGGIQETQYF	TGTGCCAGCAGCTTAGCGATACTAGCGGGAGGGATCCAAGAGACCCAGTACTTC
NA	NA	TRBV19	TRBJ2-7	CASSDQPYEQYF	TGTGCCAGTAGTGACCAGCCCTACGAGCAGTACTTC
NA	TRBD2	TRBV5-4	TRBJ2-1	CASSLSLAGPNEQFF	TGTGCCAGCAGCTTAAGCCTAGCGGGCCCCAATGAGCAGTTCTTC
few	NA	TRBV19	TRBJ1-1	CASKPQRHTEAFF	TGTGCCAGTAAACCCCAGCGGCACACTGAAGCTTTCTTT
NA	NA	TRBV5-1	TRBJ2-3	CASSPPGQNTDTQYF	TGCGCCAGCAGTCCCCCGGGACAAAACACAGATACGCAGTATTTT
NA	TRBD1	TRBV28	TRBJ2-5	CASSRTGSQETQYF	TGTGCCAGCAGTAGGACAGGGTCCCAAGAGACCCAGTACTTC
NA	NA	TRBV28	TRBJ2-3	CASPPVGEGGTDTQYF	TGTGCCAGCCCTCCTGTGGGGGAGGGGGGAACAGATACGCAGTATTTT
NA	TRBD1	TRBV30	TRBJ1-2	CVLNTDRGIYGYTF	TGTGTATTAAACACGGACAGGGGAATCTATGGCTACACCTTC
NA	TRBD2	TRBV28	TRBJ2-7	CASSLSASGTYEQYF	TGTGCCAGCAGTTTATCGGCTAGCGGTACCTACGAGCAGTACTTC
NA	TRBD1	TRBV5-1	TRBJ2-5	CASSRAGTQGTETQYF	TGCGCCAGCAGCCGTGCCGGGACACAGGGGACAGAGACCCAGTACTTC
NA	NA	TRBV4-1	TRBJ1-3	CASSLDSGLGNTIYF	TGCGCCAGCAGCCTAGATTCAGGGCTGGGAAACACCATATATTTT
NA	NA	TRBV7-9	TRBJ1-1	CASSLTPGRGRLNTEAFF	TGTGCCAGCAGCTTAACACCCGGTCGAGGACGTTTGAACACTGAAGCTTTCTTT
NA	TRBD2	TRBV9	TRBJ2-2	CASSRVASGTGELFF	TGTGCCAGCAGCCGAGTGGCTAGCGGGACCGGGGAGCTGTTTTTT
NA	TRBD2	TRBV6-1	TRBJ2-5	CASSEAYGGETQYF	TGTGCCAGCAGTGAAGCGTACGGGGGGGAGACCCAGTACTTC
NA	NA	TRBV28	TRBJ2-3	CATLGTSEYF	TGTGCCACCCTGGGGACTTCAGAGTATTTT
NA	TRBD2	TRBV28	TRBJ2-3	CASSLFAGGTTDTQYF	TGTGCCAGCAGTTTATTTGCGGGAGGAACCACAGATACGCAGTATTTT
NA	TRBD2	TRBV11-2	TRBJ2-2	CASSPIRGGRSGELFF	TGTGCCAGCAGCCCTATACGAGGCGGGAGATCCGGGGAGCTGTTTTTT
NA	TRBD1	TRBV5-4	TRBJ1-1	CASSRGGQGGDTEAFF	TGTGCCAGCAGCCGAGGGGGACAGGGGGGGGACACTGAAGCTTTCTTT
NA	TRBD1	TRBV5-1	TRBJ1-1	CASGWGQGNTEAFF	TGCGCCAGCGGATGGGGACAGGGTAACACTGAAGCTTTCTTT
NA	NA	TRBV12-1	TRBJ2-7	CASRLQGDGYEQYF	TGTGCCAGCAGGCTTCAGGGTGATGGCTACGAGCAGTACTTC
NA	TRBD2	TRBV10-2	TRBJ2-1	CASSGRTSGSYNEQFF	TGCGCCAGCAGTGGCAGGACTAGCGGATCCTACAATGAGCAGTTCTTC
NA	NA	TRBV27	TRBJ1-1	CASSFIGSQAFF	TGTGCCAGCAGTTTCATAGGCAGCCAAGCTTTCTTT
NA	TRBD1	TRBV27	TRBJ1-5	CASSSWTGNNQPQHF	TGTGCCAGCAGTTCATGGACAGGGAACAATCAGCCCCAGCATTTT
NA	TRBD2	TRBV18	TRBJ2-2	CASSLGLAGGRNTGELFF	TGTGCCAGCTCGCTTGGACTAGCGGGAGGTCGAAACACCGGGGAGCTGTTTTTT
NA	TRBD1	TRBV5-4	TRBJ2-7	CATKTTGAFYEQYF	TGTGCCACAAAGACGACAGGGGCTTTCTACGAGCAGTACTTC
NA	NA	TRBV5-5	TRBJ2-2	CASSLAPAGLNTGELFF	TGTGCCAGCAGCTTGGCCCCGGCGGGTCTGAACACCGGGGAGCTGTTTTTT
NA	TRBD2	TRBV4-3	TRBJ2-3	CASSQEASGRALDTQYF	TGCGCCAGCAGCCAAGAAGCAAGCGGGAGGGCCTTAGATACGCAGTATTTT
NA	NA	TRBV5-1	TRBJ2-1	CASSPQPPNSYNEQFF	TGCGCCAGCAGCCCCCAGCCCCCCAACTCCTACAATGAGCAGTTCTTC
NA	NA	TRBV10-3	TRBJ1-3	CAISEGAAGDGNTIYF	TGTGCCATCAGTGAGGGCGCGGCAGGGGATGGAAACACCATATATTTT
NA	TRBD1	TRBV7-3	TRBJ1-6	CASSLGQTGGNSPLHF	TGTGCCAGCAGCTTAGGGCAAACAGGGGGTAATTCACCCCTCCACTTT
NA	NA	TRBV19	TRBJ2-4	CASNSPGAKNIQYF	TGTGCCAGTAACTCCCCGGGGGCCAAAAACATTCAGTACTTC
NA	NA	TRBV21-1	TRBJ1-5	CASPGQGGVGQPQHF	TGTGCCAGTCCGGGACAGGGAGGGGTAGGGCAGCCCCAGCATTTT
once	NA	TRBV12-2	TRBJ2-2	CASRLARVWYTGELFF	TGTGCAAGTCGCTTAGCAAGGGTATGGTACACCGGGGAGCTGTTTTTT
NA	NA	TRBV7-8	TRBJ1-2	CASSLGIGKANYGYTF	TGTGCCAGCAGCTTAGGAATAGGCAAGGCGAACTATGGCTACACCTTC
NA	TRBD1	TRBV5-1	TRBJ2-1	CASSAGQGYNEQFF	TGCGCCAGCAGCGCTGGACAGGGGTACAATGAGCAGTTCTTC
NA	NA	TRBV4-1	TRBJ2-1	CASSPLANSYNEQFF	TGCGCCAGCAGCCCCCTAGCGAACTCCTACAATGAGCAGTTCTTC
NA	NA	TRBV6-5	TRBJ2-7	CASSYLRVGYEQYF	TGTGCCAGCAGTTACTTGAGGGTTGGGTACGAGCAGTACTTC
NA	NA	TRBV18	TRBJ2-1	CASSPPSLGPVGEQFF	TGTGCCAGCTCACCTCCGAGTTTGGGCCCGGTTGGTGAGCAGTTCTTC
few	NA	TRBV10-2	TRBJ2-2	CASSVASPYTGELFF	TGCGCCAGCAGTGTGGCCTCCCCCTACACCGGGGAGCTGTTTTTT
NA	NA	TRBV4-1	TRBJ2-2	CASTKFGGVDTGELFF	TGCGCCAGCACGAAATTTGGTGGGGTCGACACCGGGGAGCTGTTTTTT
once	NA	TRBV5-1	TRBJ1-4	CASSPQWGNEKLFF	TGCGCCAGCAGCCCCCAATGGGGTAATGAAAAACTGTTTTTT
NA	NA	TRBV28	TRBJ1-2	CASSLRPVYGYTF	TGTGCCAGCAGTTTACGACCTGTCTATGGCTACACCTTC
once	NA	TRBV6-1	TRBJ1-2	CASFSDYGYTF	TGTGCCAGCTTCTCAGACTATGGCTACACCTTC
NA	NA	TRBV5-1	TRBJ2-5	CASSSGLGETQYF	TGCGCCAGCAGCAGCGGTCTGGGGGAGACCCAGTACTTC
NA	NA	TRBV5-1	TRBJ2-2	CASSIEPNTGELFF	TGCGCCAGCAGTATCGAGCCGAACACCGGGGAGCTGTTTTTT
NA	TRBD2	TRBV28	TRBJ2-7	CASNPSGSTYEQYF	TGTGCCAGCAACCCTAGCGGTAGCACCTACGAGCAGTACTTC
NA	NA	TRBV5-1	TRBJ2-2	CASSLRLGQGGTGELFF	TGCGCCAGCAGCTTGAGGCTCGGACAGGGAGGGACCGGGGAGCTGTTTTTT
NA	TRBD1	TRBV5-1	TRBJ1-2	CASSPGTGYYGYTF	TGCGCCAGCAGCCCAGGGACAGGTTACTATGGCTACACCTTC
once	NA	TRBV7-9	TRBJ1-4	CASTLRLGNLGDEKLFF	TGTGCCAGCACCCTACGATTGGGGAACCTGGGTGATGAAAAACTGTTTTTT